This paragraph reports one TCR beta chain. Its antigen is unknown. Nothing much larger sits one base from this clone, and base qualities are not available. According to the germline V gene (reference sequence), CDR1 reads MNHEY and CDR2 reads SMNVEV. V drops 4 bases and J drops 6 bases, leaving 12 bases in between. The CDR3 runs 14 amino acids, cysteine and phenylalanine included. Just the 42-base CDR3 DNA is kept, in frame starting at base 1. TCRbeta CDR3 regions were amplified from genomic DNA using the immunoSEQ Assay, a bias-controlled multiplex PCR. Under the source paper's analysis protocol: Within the assay, amplification of reference gene primers was used to estimate how many nucleated cells each sample contained. To quantify the absolute abundance of each unique TCRbeta CDR3 rearrangement, sequence reads were collapsed and filtered. For each sample, productive Simpson clonality was calculated as the square root of Simpson's diversity index over productive rearrangements. Held by TCRdb, this immuneACCESS table contains in-frame sequences only and omits some clones. Under half of the omission traces to an unresolved V gene where checked; the cause of the rest is unknown. That table furnishes V, J and clone size, whereas the DNA furnished D and trimming. This sample has approximately 54,000 clones in its table, and roughly 90% of those were observed once. Around 3.9% of the sample comes from the top ten.

Whole blood was collected in K2EDTA tubes by collaborating institutions according to the institutions' own protocols. Collaborator samples were shipped for TCRbeta analysis as frozen whole blood, isolated PBMCs, or DNA extracted from either sample type. This entry comes from a study of blood T cell repertoires in COVID-19 (TCRdb year 2020). Notes on the research overall: The collaborator samples originated in the United States, Italy and Spain and spanned the acute and convalescent phases of COVID-19. The prospective study material was composed of cDNA or gDNA derived from T cells, B-cell-depleted T cells, or PBMCs. The sample metadata nearly always contained a de-identified subject ID, COVID-19 status, age in years and sex. Subjects who had been exposed to COVID-19, were actively infected with it, or had recovered from it provided the deeply sampled blood TCRbeta repertoires that made up the dataset. Where HLA class I and class II types were available, the types were taken from metadata supplied by the sample provider, not from assay-based typing. Samples were obtained from the ongoing ImmuneRACE study (first 160 participants) and from about 1,300 subjects provided by 6 global collaborators. The repertoires were made available in a free public database intended to serve as a resource for research on the immune response to SARS-CoV-2. What the work shows at the level of the full study, not this receptor alone: The quantity of clinical and demographic metadata differed by source and by participant and was supplied without curation.

This clonotype was sampled from a man in his forties or fifties with acute or convalescent COVID-19. The chain employs TRBV27 and TRBJ1-4, with TRBD1 tentatively as D gene (6 bases match). Source material: peripheral blood. The CDR3 in this case is CASSSGTRHEKLFF. The nucleotide sequence reads as follows: TGTGCCAGCAGTTCCGGGACAAGACATGAAAAACTGTTTTTT.